Here is one TCR beta chain with its context. Its specificity is not known. This entry comes from a study of circulating tumor DNA in untreated peripheral T-cell lymphoma. Findings of the study overall: Baseline tissues yielded approximately 82% and baseline serum over 60% tumor-specific clonotype detection.

Generated by immunoSEQ multiplex PCR, the TCRdb table keeps only in-frame clones and is missing some. The sample has about 7,300 clones, approximately 76% seen once. The tumor tissue sample was taken at baseline before any treatment. V was clipped by 9 bases and J by 9 bases; unmatched bases: 13. The CDR3 has 14 residues. CDR1 and CDR2 (germline): SNHLY, FYNNEI. The clonotype comes from a human donor with peripheral T-cell lymphoma. This chain connects TRBV2 to TRBJ2-1; 8 nucleotides align to TRBD2. Sequenced material: tumor tissue. The CDR3 DNA follows: TGTGCCAGGTCCCGCCGGGAGGGCCGGAGTGAGCAGTTCTTC. As protein: CARSRREGRSEQFF. The full variable domain, rest sourced from reference TRBV2 and TRBJ2-1, is EPEVTQTPSHQVTQMGQEVILRCVPISNHLYFYWYRQILGQKVEFLVSFYNNEISEKSEIFDDQFSVERPDGSNFTLKIRSTKLEDSAMYFCARSRREGRSEQFFGPGTRLTVL.